One TCR beta chain is described in this entry. This sample is drawn from a study of shared clonotypes between healthy human individuals. Generated by immunoSEQ multiplex PCR, the TCRdb table keeps only in-frame clones and is missing some. The data hold hundreds of thousands of clones, with 73% observed a single time. The V end lost 1 base, the J end lost 5 bases, and 11 bases lay between the germline ends. Germline V lookup: CDR1 SGHAT, CDR2 FQDESV (reference sequence). This CDR3 spans 14 amino acids. What was sequenced was memory CD4+ T cells sorted from blood. Subset defined: CD45RA-negative fraction. The TCR was taken from a young man in good health. The V and J genes are TRBV11-1 and TRBJ2-5, with D possibly being TRBD2 (5 bases). CDR3 region: CASSLGGPAETQYF. The CDR3 DNA follows: TGTGCCAGCAGCTTAGGAGGGCCTGCGGAGACCCAGTACTTC.